This T cell receptor beta chain was recorded in a study of cytomegalovirus exposure and HLA in healthy donors. Study conclusions and caveats: Reported results showed that the classifier diagnosed cytomegalovirus status with high specificity and sensitivity. Most of the CMV-associated TCR beta chains (in a later analysis) appeared to be HLA-restricted.

As concerns this clone: What it recognizes is unknown.

J was trimmed by 0 bases and V by 5 bases; bases with no gene match: 7. CDR3 size: 15 residues. The germline CDR1 and CDR2 sequences are SQVTM and ANQGSEA. Primers for the PCR totalled 60 Vbeta and 13 Jbeta. Using immunoSEQ multiplex PCR, the repertoire was profiled, and TCRdb retains in-frame clones only, with some absent. There are about 200,000 clones in the sample; approximately 86% occur only once, and more than 0.25% lies in the top ten. Sequences were obtained from PBMCs. This receptor was identified in a woman between 25 and 40 years old in good health and CMV-seronegative. The chain joins TRBV29-1 to TRBJ2-3, with 8 bases that match TRBD2. Here the CDR3 reads CSVLASGSSTDTQYF. The DNA of the CDR3 is TGCAGCGTTCTGGCCAGCGGGAGTAGCACAGATACGCAGTATTTT.